The 5 T cell receptor beta chains below were found in one sample sequenced in a study of PD-1 blockade in classical Hodgkin lymphoma. Profiling relied on immunoSEQ multiplex PCR, and the TCRdb table lists in-frame clones only, not all of them. The data contain about 21,000 clones, about 68% of them singletons. Relapse was seen in all patients after autologous stem cell transplantation, and brentuximab vedotin exposure was variable. This material consisted of peripheral blood mononuclear cells (PBMCs), taken at baseline. The source of these receptors is a human donor with classical Hodgkin lymphoma.

The rearrangement links TRBV9 to TRBJ2-1, with 12 positions matching TRBD2. The length of the CDR3 is 16 residues. The germline CDR1 and CDR2 sequences are SGDLS and YYNGEE. Losses at the gene ends were 0 bases for V and 2 bases for J; bases not matched to a gene: 0. The CDR3 DNA reads as TGTGCCAGCAGCGTAGGACTAGCGGGGGCCTACAATGAGCAGTTCTTC. Protein: CASSVGLAGAYNEQFF. The variable domain in full, completed from reference TRBV9 and TRBJ2-1, reads DSGVTQTPKHLITATGQRVTLRCSPRSGDLSVYWYQQSLDQGLQFLIQYYNGEERAKGNILERFSAQQFPDLHSELNLSSLELGDSALYFCASSVGLAGAYNEQFFGPGTRLTVL.

This chain uses TRBV27 with TRBJ1-2; 8 bases match TRBD1. CDR1 and CDR2 (germline): MNHEY, SMNVEV (reference sequence). This CDR3 is built from 13 residues. V was clipped by 3 bases and J by 9 bases; unmatched bases: 6. The DNA of the CDR3 is TGTGCCAGCAGTTTCCCAGGGGGCATTAGCTACACCTTC. Protein product: CASSFPGGISYTF.

V is TRBV4-3 and J is TRBJ1-1; TRBD1 agrees at 9 bases. The germline V gene has CDR1 LGHNA and CDR2 YSLEER. Trimming at V came to 0 bases and at J to 4 bases, leaving 15 bases not matched to a gene. This CDR3 region has 19 residues. CDR3 nucleotides: TGCGCCAGCAGCCAAGATTTCCCGGGACAGGGTCGGTGGGGCACTGAAGCTTTCTTT. Its protein product is CASSQDFPGQGRWGTEAFF.

The V call is TRBV4-3, the J call TRBJ2-1; 7 nucleotides match TRBD1. Germline CDR1 and CDR2: LGHNA and YSLEER. The CDR3 is made up of 17 amino acids. The junction had 10 bases not matched to a gene; V was cut back by 1 base and J by 4 bases. This CDR3 is CASSQVLDGQAYNEQFF. CDR3 coding DNA: TGCGCCAGCAGCCAAGTCCTCGACGGACAGGCTTACAATGAGCAGTTCTTC.

This chain connects TRBV6-6 to TRBJ1-1, with D possibly matching TRBD1 (6 bases). Germline V gene sequence: CDR1 MNHNY, CDR2 SVGAGI (reference sequence). This CDR3 is built from 13 residues. V shed 6 bases and J shed 1 base, with 9 bases lying between them. CDR3 amino acids: CASSRGGNTEAFF. CDR3 DNA: TGTGCCAGCAGCAGGGGAGGGAACACTGAAGCTTTCTTT.